Detailed here is one TCR beta chain. Its antigen is not yet known. Qualities for individual bases were not recorded, and no much larger clone is one base off. These data come from a study of blood T cell repertoires in COVID-19 (dated by TCRdb to 2020 to 2022). About the investigation overall: Samples covering the acute and convalescent phases of COVID-19 were provided by collaborators in the United States, Italy and Spain. The material from the prospective study consisted of cDNA or gDNA derived from T cells, B-cell-depleted T cells, or PBMCs. The dataset comprised deeply sampled blood TCRbeta repertoires from subjects exposed to, actively infected with, or recovered from COVID-19. The repertoires were made available in a free public database intended to serve as a resource for research on the immune response to SARS-CoV-2. The samples were drawn from two sources: the first 160 participants of the ongoing ImmuneRACE study, and 1,000 to 1,500 subjects contributed by 6 global collaborators. Sample metadata almost always included a de-identified subject ID, COVID-19 status, age in years and sex. Where available, HLA class I and class II types were obtained from metadata supplied by the sample provider rather than from assay-based typing.

Each collaborating institution followed its own protocols to collect whole blood in K2EDTA tubes. For TCRbeta analysis, collaborators shipped samples in one of three forms: frozen whole blood, isolated PBMCs, or DNA extracted from either of those sample types. Overall study outcomes, separate from this receptor: Clinical and demographic metadata were provided uncurated, with the amount varying by source and participant.

TCRbeta CDR3 regions were amplified from genomic DNA by means of the immunoSEQ Assay, a bias-controlled multiplex PCR. The paper's processing steps were these. Nucleated cell counts per sample were estimated from amplification of reference gene primers within the assay. To quantify the absolute abundance of each unique TCRbeta CDR3 rearrangement, sequence reads were collapsed and filtered. Productive Simpson clonality was computed per sample as the square root of Simpson's diversity index over productive rearrangements. In its TCRdb copy, this immuneACCESS table keeps in-frame sequences only and misses some clones. Where compared with another copy, unresolved V genes explain less than half of these, and the others have no known cause. D and trimming were read from the DNA, whereas the V and J calls and clone size are those reported in that table. The sample profile shows some 150,000 clones; 80% to 90% of them were found once. The top ten clonotypes cover about 2.9% of the sample.

Reading from cysteine to phenylalanine, the CDR3 counts 14 amino acids. Left in the record is the CDR3 DNA by itself, 42 bases read in frame from the first base. Looking up the germline V gene yields CDR1 KGHDR and CDR2 SFDVKD. From V the trimming removes 4 bases and from J it removes 8 bases, while the gene matches leave 9 bases of the junction unaccounted for. The receptor was derived from a man aged 55 to 70 with active or convalescent COVID-19. The V and J genes are TRBV24-1 and TRBJ1-2; 7 central nucleotides agree with TRBD1. The specimen was peripheral blood. The DNA sequence follows: TGTGCCACCAGTGACCCCGGGACAGTCGCCGGCTACACCTTC. Its translation is CATSDPGTVAGYTF.